What follows describes a single T cell receptor beta chain. Produced via immunoSEQ multiplex PCR; TCRdb's table is partial and in-frame only. The sample includes 130,000 to 150,000 clones, less than 90% seen only once; the top ten take around 17%. The entry originates in a study of radiation and T cells in renal cell carcinoma. Indicated time point: blood 4 weeks post-SBRT, at nephrectomy. As for treatment: 15 Gy SBRT to primary tumor, nephrectomy 4 weeks later. This CDR3 is 15 amino acids long. The input for sequencing was blood, taken from a patient whose treatment included radiotherapy and nephrectomy. The source is a woman aged 50 to 65 with renal cell carcinoma. The chain carries TRBV21-1 and TRBJ1-1. TRBV21-1 represents a pseudogene. The DNA for the CDR3 is TGTGCCAGCAGCAGCCTGGGACCGATGAACACTGAAGCTTTCTTT. Residues: CASSSLGPMNTEAFF.